This T cell receptor (beta chain) was recovered during a study of shared clonotypes between healthy human individuals. Findings and caveats of the study: As a rule, naive subsets had a larger estimated richness than memory subsets.

An approximately 180 ng quantity of DNA, 30,000 to 35,000 T cell genomes, went into the sorted-subset replicate PCRs. Data came from immunoSEQ multiplex PCR; TCRdb stores just in-frame clones and leaves some out. The sample has some 2,100,000 clones; about 93% are singletons. Trimming at V came to 5 bases and at J to 7 bases, leaving 4 bases not matched to a gene. The germline V gene has CDR1 MNHEY and CDR2 SMNVEV (reference sequence). The CDR3 is 13 amino acids. In regard to this clone: Its matching antigen is unknown.

Naive CD8 cells, CD45RO-negative and positively selected for CCR7, excluded terminally differentiated effector memory CD45RA+ cells. V is TRBV27 and J is TRBJ2-2; 7 bases fit TRBD2. This TCR derives from a man aged 18 to 29 in good health. Some clones in this sample may be carry-over from other donors' samples. The specimen was naive CD8+ T cells from PBMCs. Here the CDR3 DNA reads TGTGCCAGCAGTAAGCGGGACGGCGGGGAGCTGTTTTTT. Translating gives CASSKRDGGELFF.